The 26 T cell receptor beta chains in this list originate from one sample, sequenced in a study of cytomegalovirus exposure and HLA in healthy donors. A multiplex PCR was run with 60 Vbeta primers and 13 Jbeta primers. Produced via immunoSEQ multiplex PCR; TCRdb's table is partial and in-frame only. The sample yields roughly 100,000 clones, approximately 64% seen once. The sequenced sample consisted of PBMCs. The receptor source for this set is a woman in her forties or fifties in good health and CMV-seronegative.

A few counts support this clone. CDR3: CASSPLSSGANVLTF. CDR3 in DNA: TGTGCCAGCAGCCCCCTAAGCTCTGGGGCCAACGTCCTGACTTTC. This chain connects TRBV7-6 to TRBJ2-6; D is uncertain. This CDR3 comprises 15 residues. V was shortened by 5 bases and J by 0 bases, with 8 bases between the two germline ends. CDR1 is SGHVS, CDR2 FNYEAQ, per germline.

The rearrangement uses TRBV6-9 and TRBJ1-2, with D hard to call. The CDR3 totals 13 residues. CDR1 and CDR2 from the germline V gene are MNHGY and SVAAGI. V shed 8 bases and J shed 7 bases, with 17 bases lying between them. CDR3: CASDMVWGVGYTF. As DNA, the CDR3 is TGTGCCAGCGACATGGTCTGGGGAGTTGGCTACACCTTC.

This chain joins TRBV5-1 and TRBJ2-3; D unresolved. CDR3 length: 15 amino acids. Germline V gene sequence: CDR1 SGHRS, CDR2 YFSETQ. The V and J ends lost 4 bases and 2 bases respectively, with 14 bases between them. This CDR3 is CASSEAAKDTDTQYF. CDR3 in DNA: TGCGCCAGCAGCGAGGCAGCCAAGGACACAGATACGCAGTATTTT.

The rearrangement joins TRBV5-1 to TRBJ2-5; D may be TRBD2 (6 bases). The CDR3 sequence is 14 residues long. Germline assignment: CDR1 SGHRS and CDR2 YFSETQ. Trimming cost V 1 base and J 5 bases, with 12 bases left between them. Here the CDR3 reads CASSLKAGPETQYF. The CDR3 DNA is TGCGCCAGCAGCTTGAAAGCGGGTCCGGAGACCCAGTACTTC.

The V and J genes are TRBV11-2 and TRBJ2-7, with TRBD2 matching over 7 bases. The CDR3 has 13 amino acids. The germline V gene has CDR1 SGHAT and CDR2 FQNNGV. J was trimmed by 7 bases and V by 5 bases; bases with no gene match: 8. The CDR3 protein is CASSPSGVEEQYF. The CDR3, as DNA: TGTGCCAGCAGCCCTAGCGGAGTTGAGGAGCAGTACTTC.

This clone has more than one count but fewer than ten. The CDR3 nucleotides read TGTGCCAGCAGCTTCAGCGGGTCCAGCTCCTACGAGCAGTACTTC. This encodes CASSFSGSSSYEQYF. This chain joins TRBV7-2 and TRBJ2-7, with D possibly being TRBD2 (6 bases). Deletions cut 3 bases from V and 0 bases from J, with 12 bases between. This CDR3 spans 15 amino acids. Germline CDR1 reads SGHTA; CDR2 reads FQGNSA.

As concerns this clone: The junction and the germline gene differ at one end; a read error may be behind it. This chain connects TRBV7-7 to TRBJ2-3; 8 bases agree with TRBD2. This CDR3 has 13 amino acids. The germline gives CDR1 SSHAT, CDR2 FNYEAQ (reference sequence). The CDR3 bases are TGTGCTAGCAGCCGGGGGGGCTCAGATACGCAGTATTTT. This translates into CASSRGGSDTQYF.

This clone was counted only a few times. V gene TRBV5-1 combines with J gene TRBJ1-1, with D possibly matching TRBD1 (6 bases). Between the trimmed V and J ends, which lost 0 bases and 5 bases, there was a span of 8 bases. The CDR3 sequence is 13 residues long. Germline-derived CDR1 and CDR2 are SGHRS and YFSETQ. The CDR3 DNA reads TGCGCCAGCAGCTTGGCAGGGGTAACTGAAGCTTTCTTT. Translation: CASSLAGVTEAFF.

The CDR3 loop is CASSLDSLQADTQYF. Here the CDR3 DNA reads TGTGCCAGCAGCTTGGACTCACTACAGGCAGATACGCAGTATTTT. The chain uses TRBV5-4 and TRBJ2-3; tentative D call: TRBD1 (5 bases). Trimming removed 0 bases from V and 4 bases from J, with 12 bases in between. In germline, CDR1 is SGHNT, CDR2 YYREEE (reference sequence). The CDR3 extends over 15 amino acids.

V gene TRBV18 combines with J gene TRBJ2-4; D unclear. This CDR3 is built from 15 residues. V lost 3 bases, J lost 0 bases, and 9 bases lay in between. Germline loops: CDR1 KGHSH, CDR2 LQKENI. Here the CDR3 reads CASSPPSKAKNIQYF. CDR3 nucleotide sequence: TGTGCCAGCTCACCCCCCAGTAAAGCCAAAAACATTCAGTACTTC.

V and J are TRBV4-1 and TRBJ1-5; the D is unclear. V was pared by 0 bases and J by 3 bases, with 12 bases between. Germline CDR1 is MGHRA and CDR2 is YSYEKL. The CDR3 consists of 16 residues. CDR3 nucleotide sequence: TGCGCCAGCAGCCAAGATCCTCCTAGCCCCAATCAGCCCCAGCATTTT. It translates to CASSQDPPSPNQPQHF.

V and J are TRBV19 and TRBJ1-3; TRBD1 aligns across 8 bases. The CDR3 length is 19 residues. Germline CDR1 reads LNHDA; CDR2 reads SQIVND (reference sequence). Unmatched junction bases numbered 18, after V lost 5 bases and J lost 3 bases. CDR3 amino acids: CASSSPTGGSSLLGNTIYF. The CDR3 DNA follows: TGTGCCAGTAGTTCCCCCACAGGGGGTTCCAGTCTACTTGGAAACACCATATATTTT.

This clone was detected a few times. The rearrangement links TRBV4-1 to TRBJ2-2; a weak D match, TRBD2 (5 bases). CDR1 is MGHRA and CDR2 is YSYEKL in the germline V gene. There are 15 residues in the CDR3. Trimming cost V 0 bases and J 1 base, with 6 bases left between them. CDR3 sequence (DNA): TGCGCCAGCAGCCAAGATCGGGGGAACACCGGGGAGCTGTTTTTT. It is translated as CASSQDRGNTGELFF.

CDR3 bases: TGTGCCAGCAGAACTAGCGGCACAGATACGCAGTATTTT. Its protein product is CASRTSGTDTQYF. The chain combines TRBV6-5 with TRBJ2-3; 7 bases are a match to TRBD2. Trimming at V came to 6 bases and at J to 1 base, leaving 1 base not matched to a gene. Looked up from germline, CDR1 is MNHEY and CDR2 is SVGAGI. This CDR3 region has 13 residues.

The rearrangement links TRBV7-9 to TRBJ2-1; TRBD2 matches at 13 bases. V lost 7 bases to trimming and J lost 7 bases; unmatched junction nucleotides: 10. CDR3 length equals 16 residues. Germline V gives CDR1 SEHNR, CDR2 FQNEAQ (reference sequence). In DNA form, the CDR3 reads TGTGCCAGCAACAAAGCACTGGGACTAGCGGGGAATGAGCAGTTCTTC. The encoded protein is CASNKALGLAGNEQFF.

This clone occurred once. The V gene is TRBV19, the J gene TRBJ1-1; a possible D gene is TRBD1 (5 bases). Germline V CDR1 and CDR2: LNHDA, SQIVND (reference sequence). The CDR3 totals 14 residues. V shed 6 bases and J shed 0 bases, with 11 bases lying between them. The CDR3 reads CASSRKGMNTEAFF. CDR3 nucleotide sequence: TGTGCCAGTAGCCGAAAGGGGATGAACACTGAAGCTTTCTTT.

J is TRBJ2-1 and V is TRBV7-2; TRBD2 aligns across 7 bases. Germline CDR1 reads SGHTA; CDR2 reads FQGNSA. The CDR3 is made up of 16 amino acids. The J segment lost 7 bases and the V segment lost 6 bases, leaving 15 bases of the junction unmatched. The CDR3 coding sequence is TGTGCCAGCAGTACGGGCGGGAGTGGTCCTTGGAATGAGCAGTTCTTC. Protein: CASSTGGSGPWNEQFF.

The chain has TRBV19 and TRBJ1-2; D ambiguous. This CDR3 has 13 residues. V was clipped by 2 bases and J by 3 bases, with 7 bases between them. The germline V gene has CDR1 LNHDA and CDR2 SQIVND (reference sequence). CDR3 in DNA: TGTGCCAGTAGTATAAACGGAGACTATGGCTACACCTTC. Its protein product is CASSINGDYGYTF.

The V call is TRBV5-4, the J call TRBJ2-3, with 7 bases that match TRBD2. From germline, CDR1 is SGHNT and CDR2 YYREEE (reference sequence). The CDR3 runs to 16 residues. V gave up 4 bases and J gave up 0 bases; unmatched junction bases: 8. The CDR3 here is CASSPLAGDSTDTQYF. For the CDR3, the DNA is TGTGCCAGCAGCCCTCTGGCGGGGGATAGCACAGATACGCAGTATTTT. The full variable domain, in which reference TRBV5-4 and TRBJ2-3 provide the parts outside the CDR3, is ETGVTQSPTHLIKTRGQQVTLRCSSQSGHNTVSWYQQALGQGPQFIFQYYREEENGRGNFPPRFSGLQFPNYSSELNVNALELDDSALYLCASSPLAGDSTDTQYFGPGTRLTVL.

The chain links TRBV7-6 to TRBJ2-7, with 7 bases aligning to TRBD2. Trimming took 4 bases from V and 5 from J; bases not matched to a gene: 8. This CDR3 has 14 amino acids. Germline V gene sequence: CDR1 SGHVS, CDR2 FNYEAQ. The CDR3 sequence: CASSYGTIWDEQYF. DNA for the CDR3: TGTGCCAGCAGCTACGGGACTATATGGGACGAGCAGTACTTC.

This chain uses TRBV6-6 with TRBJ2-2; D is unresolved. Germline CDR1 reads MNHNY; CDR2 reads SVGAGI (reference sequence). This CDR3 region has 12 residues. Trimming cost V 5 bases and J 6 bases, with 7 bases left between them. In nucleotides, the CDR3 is TGTGCCAGCAGTGAGGCGGCCGGGGAGCTGTTTTTT. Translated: CASSEAAGELFF.

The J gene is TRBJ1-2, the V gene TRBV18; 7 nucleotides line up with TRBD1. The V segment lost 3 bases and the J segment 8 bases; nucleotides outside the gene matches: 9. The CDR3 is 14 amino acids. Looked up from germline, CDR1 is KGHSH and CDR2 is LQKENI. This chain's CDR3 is CASSPATGSEGYTF. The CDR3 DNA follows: TGTGCCAGCTCACCTGCGACAGGGTCTGAAGGCTACACCTTC.

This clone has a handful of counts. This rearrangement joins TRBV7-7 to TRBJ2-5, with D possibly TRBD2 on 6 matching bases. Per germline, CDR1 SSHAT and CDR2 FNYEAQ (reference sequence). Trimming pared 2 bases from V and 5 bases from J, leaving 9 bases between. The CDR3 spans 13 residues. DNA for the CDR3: TGTGCCAGCAGCTTAAGCGGGTGGGAGACCCAGTACTTC. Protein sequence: CASSLSGWETQYF. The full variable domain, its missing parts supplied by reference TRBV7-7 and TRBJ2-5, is GAGVSQSPRYKVTKRGQDVTLRCDPISSHATLYWYQQALGQGPEFLTYFNYEAQPDKSGLPSDRFSAERPEGSISTLTIQRTEQRDSAMYRCASSLSGWETQYFGPGTRLLVL.

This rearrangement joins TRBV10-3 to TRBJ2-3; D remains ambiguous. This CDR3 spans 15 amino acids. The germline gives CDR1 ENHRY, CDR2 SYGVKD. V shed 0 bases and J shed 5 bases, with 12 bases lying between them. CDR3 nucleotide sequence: TGTGCCATCAGTGAGTCGAATCTTGGGCGAGATACGCAGTATTTT. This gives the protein CAISESNLGRDTQYF.

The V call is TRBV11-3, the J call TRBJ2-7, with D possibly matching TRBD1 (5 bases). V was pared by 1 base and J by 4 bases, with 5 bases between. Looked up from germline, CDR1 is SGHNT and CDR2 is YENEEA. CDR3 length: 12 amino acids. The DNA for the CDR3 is TGTGCCAGCAGCTTAGCAGGGTACGAGCAGTACTTC. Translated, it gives CASSLAGYEQYF.

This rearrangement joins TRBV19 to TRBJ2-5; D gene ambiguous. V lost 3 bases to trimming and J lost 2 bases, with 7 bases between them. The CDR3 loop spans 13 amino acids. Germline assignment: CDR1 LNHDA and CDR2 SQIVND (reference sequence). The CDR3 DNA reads TGTGCCAGTAGTATTAGCCTTCAAGAGACCCAGTACTTC. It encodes CASSISLQETQYF.